One and the same sample provided the 18 T cell receptor beta chains below, sequenced in a study of circulating tumor DNA in untreated peripheral T-cell lymphoma. The repertoire was sequenced with immunoSEQ multiplex PCR; TCRdb's copy has only in-frame clones and lacks some. There are about 7,300 clones in the sample; around 76% occur only once, and approximately 16% lies in the top ten. Material: tumor tissue. These receptors were obtained from a human donor with peripheral T-cell lymphoma.

The J gene is TRBJ1-2, the V gene TRBV28; D uncertain. Germline assignment: CDR1 MDHEN and CDR2 SYDVKM. Trimming removed 10 bases from V and 7 bases from J, with 16 bases in between. This CDR3 has 12 residues. The CDR3 DNA follows: TGTGCCATCGCCTCTGCATCCGGTGGCTACACCTTC. Its protein product is CAIASASGGYTF.

The chain couples TRBV10-2 to TRBJ2-1; 7 positions match TRBD1. The V segment lost 2 bases and the J segment 7 bases; nucleotides outside the gene matches: 8. The CDR3 runs to 15 residues. Germline loops: CDR1 WSHSY, CDR2 SAAADI. The chain's CDR3 is CASSEGRGSWNEQFF. In DNA, the CDR3 is TGCGCCAGCAGTGAGGGCAGGGGGTCTTGGAATGAGCAGTTCTTC.

V usage is TRBV19 and J usage is TRBJ1-2; D unclear. V was trimmed by 3 bases and J by 4 bases, leaving 15 bases between them. CDR1 is LNHDA and CDR2 is SQIVND in the germline V gene (reference sequence). The CDR3 is 15 amino acids. The CDR3 DNA reads TGTGCCAGTAGTATGTCGGGCGGCGGCGGCTATGGCTACACCTTC. It translates to CASSMSGGGGYGYTF.

The genes are TRBV15 and TRBJ1-2; 7 bases map to TRBD1. Germline V lookup: CDR1 LNHNV, CDR2 YYDKDF (reference sequence). Unmatched junction bases numbered 4, after V lost 0 bases and J lost 6 bases. This CDR3 spans 14 amino acids. The CDR3 region is CATSRDLTGDGYTF. The CDR3 region has the DNA TGTGCCACCAGCAGAGATCTAACAGGGGATGGCTACACCTTC.

The chain employs TRBV6-8 and TRBJ2-7, with D possibly matching TRBD2 (7 bases). Germline V gene data show CDR1 as MNHGY and CDR2 as SAAAGT. The CDR3 extends over 13 amino acids. V was trimmed by 0 bases and J by 7 bases, leaving 10 bases between them. CDR3 sequence: CASSYSGGQEQYF. As DNA, the CDR3 is TGTGCCAGCAGTTACTCGGGGGGGCAAGAGCAGTACTTC.

The chain carries TRBV11-3 and TRBJ2-7; 10 positions match TRBD1. V lost 5 bases and J lost 5; bases outside the gene matches: 6. This CDR3 contains 14 residues. The germline gives CDR1 SGHNT, CDR2 YENEEA. As DNA, the CDR3 is TGTGCCAGCAGCCAAGGGACAGGGGCGGACGAGCAGTACTTC. Its protein is CASSQGTGADEQYF. The full variable domain, in which reference TRBV11-3 and TRBJ2-7 provide the parts outside the CDR3, is EAGVVQSPRYKIIEKKQPVAFWCNPISGHNTLYWYLQNLGQGPELLIRYENEEAVDDSQLPKDRFSAERLKGVDSTLKIQPAELGDSAVYLCASSQGTGADEQYFGPGTRLTVT.

For this clone: A read error may account for a junction end that differs from germline. This sequence joins TRBV4-1 and TRBJ1-5; D is ambiguous. This CDR3 region has 12 residues. CDR1 MGHRA and CDR2 YSYEKL come from the germline V gene. The CDR3 spells CTSSQDAGPQHF. As DNA, the CDR3 is TGCACCAGCAGCCAAGATGCGGGGCCCCAGCATTTT.

Relative to its sample, this clone is medium-sized. This chain joins TRBV11-3 and TRBJ1-1; possible D gene TRBD1, 5 bases. The CDR3 totals 15 residues. Germline-derived CDR1 and CDR2 are SGHNT and YENEEA. V lost 5 bases and J 5 bases, leaving 18 bases between the germline ends. CDR3 nucleotide sequence: TGTGCCAGCAGCCACAAGGGACGGGGGGAAACTGAAGCTTTCTTT. Protein: CASSHKGRGETEAFF.

The chain has TRBV30 and TRBJ2-3; D possibly corresponds to TRBD2 (5 bases). The V and J ends lost 7 bases and 0 bases respectively, with 8 bases between them. The germline CDR1 and CDR2 sequences are GTSNPN and SVGIG (reference sequence). This CDR3 contains 12 residues. The DNA for the CDR3 is TGTGCCTCGAGCGGAAGCACAGATACGCAGTATTTT. This gives the protein CASSGSTDTQYF.

This clone was detected once. The chain employs TRBV11-3 and TRBJ1-1; 8 bases are shared with TRBD1. The CDR3 is made up of 14 amino acids. Germline trimming cut 6 bases from V and 4 bases from J; bases unmatched to any gene: 7. Germline V gene data show CDR1 as SGHNT and CDR2 as YENEEA. CDR3 DNA sequence: TGTGCCAGCAGTTTTAGCGACAGGGGCACTGAAGCTTTCTTT. This codes for CASSFSDRGTEAFF.

The chain has TRBV19 and TRBJ2-3, with D perhaps matching TRBD1 or TRBD2 (7 bases each). Germline V lookup: CDR1 LNHDA, CDR2 SQIVND (reference sequence). V was shortened by 6 bases and J by 2 bases, with 15 bases between the two germline ends. The CDR3 spans 15 residues. CDR3 DNA sequence: TGTGCCAGTAGGGGAGGGGGCCCTCCCACAGATACGCAGTATTTT. Translation: CASRGGGPPTDTQYF. Filled out from reference TRBV19 and TRBJ2-3, the complete variable domain reads DGGITQSPKYLFRKEGQNVTLSCEQNLNHDAMYWYRQDPGQGLRLIYYSQIVNDFQKGDIAEGYSVSREKKESFPLTVTSAQKNPTAFYLCASRGGGPPTDTQYFGPGTRLTVL.

The chain recombines TRBV5-1 with TRBJ2-2; TRBD1 aligns across 9 bases. The CDR3 consists of 14 residues. Germline CDR1 reads SGHRS; CDR2 reads YFSETQ. The ends lost 6 bases at V and 5 bases at J; junction bases unmatched: 5. The CDR3, as DNA: TGCGCCAGCACCTATGGGACAGGGACCGGGGAGCTGTTTTTT. Amino acid sequence: CASTYGTGTGELFF.

The chain links TRBV15 to TRBJ2-5, with a possible D match to TRBD1 (5 bases). Germline V CDR1 and CDR2: LNHNV, YYDKDF (reference sequence). Trimming removed 1 base from V and 3 bases from J, with 12 bases in between. The CDR3 has 15 amino acids. DNA of the CDR3: TGTGCCACCAGCAGAGGCGACAGTCAAGAAGAGACCCAGTACTTC. It translates to CATSRGDSQEETQYF.

This clone was recorded once. The V call is TRBV29-1, the J call TRBJ2-2; the match to TRBD1 covers 9 bases. The junction had 6 bases not matched to a gene; V was cut back by 5 bases and J by 8 bases. The CDR3 is 13 residues long. The germline gives CDR1 SQVTM, CDR2 ANQGSEA. This chain's CDR3 is CSVSLQGAGELFF. CDR3 nucleotide sequence: TGCAGCGTTTCGCTACAGGGGGCTGGGGAGCTGTTTTTT.

V is TRBV9 and J is TRBJ2-4, with 14 bases matching TRBD2. V lost 7 bases, J lost 8 bases, and 8 bases stayed unmatched. The germline gives CDR1 SGDLS, CDR2 YYNGEE. The CDR3 consists of 15 residues. The CDR3, as DNA: TGTGCCAGCCGTGGGACTAGCGGGAGTTGGGACATTCAGTACTTC. Translating it yields CASRGTSGSWDIQYF. The full variable domain, in which reference TRBV9 and TRBJ2-4 provide the parts outside the CDR3, is DSGVTQTPKHLITATGQRVTLRCSPRSGDLSVYWYQQSLDQGLQFLIQYYNGEERAKGNILERFSAQQFPDLHSELNLSSLELGDSALYFCASRGTSGSWDIQYFGAGTRLSVL.

The chain employs TRBV19 and TRBJ2-4, with 11 bases fitting TRBD2. The germline gives CDR1 LNHDA, CDR2 SQIVND (reference sequence). The V and J ends lost 4 bases and 6 bases, in that order; junction bases with no gene match: 2. The CDR3 extends over 14 amino acids. CDR3 residues: CASSRGLAGNIQYF. The CDR3 DNA is TGTGCCAGTAGTAGAGGACTAGCGGGAAACATTCAGTACTTC.

This clone has just one count. The chain employs TRBV28 and TRBJ1-2, with 7 bases matching TRBD1. The CDR3 runs to 14 residues. V gave up 5 bases and J gave up 1 base; unmatched junction bases: 4. Germline-derived CDR1 and CDR2 are MDHEN and SYDVKM. The CDR3, as DNA: TGTGCCAGCAGTGGGACAGCAATTAACTATGGCTACACCTTC. It yields the protein CASSGTAINYGYTF.

This clone turned up a few times. This rearrangement joins TRBV12-5 to TRBJ2-2, with no clear D. Germline loops: CDR1 LGHNT, CDR2 FRNRAP. The CDR3 runs to 15 residues. The CDR3 bases are TGTGCCACCCCCACCGGCGATTCGAACACCGGGGAGCTGTTTTTT. This codes for CATPTGDSNTGELFF.